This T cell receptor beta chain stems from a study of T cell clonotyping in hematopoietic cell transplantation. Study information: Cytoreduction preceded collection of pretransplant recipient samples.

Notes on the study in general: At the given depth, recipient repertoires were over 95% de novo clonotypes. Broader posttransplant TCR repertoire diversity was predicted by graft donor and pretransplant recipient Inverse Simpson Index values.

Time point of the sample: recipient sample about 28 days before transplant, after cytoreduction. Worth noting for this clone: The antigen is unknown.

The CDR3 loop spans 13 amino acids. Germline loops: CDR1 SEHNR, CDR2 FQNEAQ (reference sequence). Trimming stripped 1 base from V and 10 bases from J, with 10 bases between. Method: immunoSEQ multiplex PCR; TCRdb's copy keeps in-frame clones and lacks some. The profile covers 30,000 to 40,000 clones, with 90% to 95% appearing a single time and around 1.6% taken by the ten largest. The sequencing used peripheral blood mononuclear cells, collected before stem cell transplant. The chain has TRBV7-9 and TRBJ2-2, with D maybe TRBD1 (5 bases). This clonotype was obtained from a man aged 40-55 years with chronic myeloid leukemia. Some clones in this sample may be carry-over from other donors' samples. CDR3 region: CASSLEGDLELFF. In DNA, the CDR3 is TGTGCCAGCAGCTTAGAAGGGGATTTGGAGCTGTTTTTT.